This T cell receptor (beta chain) was sequenced in a study of T cell responses to AZD1222 COVID-19 vaccine. Libraries were prepared by immunoSEQ multiplex PCR; TCRdb keeps only in-frame clonotypes and omits some of them. The repertoire holds about 60,000 clones, with 60% to 85% as singletons. Note on this clone: Its matching antigen is unknown.

Findings and limits, study-wide: It was only a handful of AZD1222 recipients who were seropositive at baseline. There were vaccine-associated CD4 TCRs across spike, dominant at 160-218 and 743-854.

This receptor was obtained from an adult who received the AZD1222 COVID-19 vaccine. The sample in question was peripheral blood, obtained 28 days after the second AZD1222 dose.

The CDR3 is CASSQGGGAGGDTEAFF. CDR3 in DNA: TGTGCCAGCAGCCAGGGTGGCGGTGCAGGGGGGGACACTGAAGCTTTCTTT. The chain has TRBV3-1 (or the pseudogene TRBV3-2) and TRBJ1-1, with 7 bases aligning to TRBD1. After removal of 3 bases from V and 3 bases from J, the junction contained 13 bases not matched to a gene. The CDR3 consists of 17 residues. Per the germline V gene, CDR1 is LGHDT and CDR2 is YNNKEL (reference sequence).